The 20 T cell receptor beta chains below all came from one sample that was sequenced in a study of technical replicates of blood from a few donors. Repertoires were generated with immunoSEQ multiplex PCR, while TCRdb's copy carries only in-frame clones and drops some. The table has about 79,000 clones, around 90% seen once. The material sequenced was T cells isolated from PBMCs. The receptor set was obtained from a human donor in good health. Some clones in this sample may be carry-over from other donors' samples.

The chain is built from TRBV10-3 and TRBJ1-5; no clear D gene. Trimming removed 6 bases from V and 5 bases from J, with 11 bases in between. Germline lookup yields CDR1 ENHRY and CDR2 SYGVKD. The CDR3 extends over 13 amino acids. CDR3 in DNA: TGTGCCATCAGCGCCGGGAGGGATCAGCCCCAGCATTTT. Amino acid sequence: CAISAGRDQPQHF.

This clone was seen only once. The genes are TRBV7-9 and TRBJ2-7, with D maybe TRBD1 (6 bases). The V end lost 5 bases, the J end lost 4 bases, and 15 bases lay between the germline ends. The germline V gene encodes CDR1 SEHNR and CDR2 FQNEAQ (reference sequence). The CDR3 runs to 14 residues. The CDR3 loop reads CASSQRETGYEQYF. The CDR3 nucleotides read TGTGCCAGCAGCCAGAGGGAGACAGGATACGAGCAGTACTTC.

The gene calls are TRBV7-2 and TRBJ2-3, with 7 bases matching TRBD1. From germline, CDR1 is SGHTA and CDR2 FQGNSA. V was clipped by 4 bases and J by 11 bases; unmatched bases: 6. The CDR3 consists of 12 residues. As DNA, the CDR3 is TGTGCCAGCAGCTCAACCGGGACAGTGCAGTATTTT. Residues: CASSSTGTVQYF.

This clone is a singleton in its sample. The genes are TRBV6-5 and TRBJ1-1; D perhaps matches TRBD1 (6 bases). The length of the CDR3 is 13 residues. CDR1 is MNHEY and CDR2 is SVGAGI in the germline V gene. The V end was cut by 0 bases, the J end by 10 bases, with 12 bases between. The chain's CDR3 is CASSYSSGGPAFF. DNA for the CDR3: TGTGCCAGCAGTTACTCGAGCGGGGGGCCAGCTTTCTTT.

The CDR3 loop is CASSPPGAFEQYF. The DNA of the CDR3 is TGTGCCAGCTCACCACCGGGGGCTTTCGAGCAGTACTTC. The chain joins TRBV18 to TRBJ2-7, with a weak D call TRBD1 (6 bases). The germline V gene encodes CDR1 KGHSH and CDR2 LQKENI. The V end was cut by 0 bases, the J end by 6 bases, with 9 bases between. This CDR3 contains 13 residues.

By sample share, this clone is medium-sized. V is TRBV7-2 and J is TRBJ2-7; tentative D call: TRBD1 (6 bases). This CDR3 has 15 amino acids. The germline gives CDR1 SGHTA, CDR2 FQGNSA. V was cut by 5 bases and J by 5 bases, with 19 bases left in between. The chain's CDR3 is CASSVKQGTFHEQYF. In DNA, the CDR3 is TGTGCCAGCAGCGTTAAACAGGGAACATTCCACGAGCAGTACTTC.

This chain connects TRBV28 to TRBJ2-5; TRBD2 might be the D (5 bases). This CDR3 region has 13 residues. Germline values: CDR1 MDHEN, CDR2 SYDVKM. Trimming shortened V by 6 bases and J by 2 bases, and 10 bases separated the two germline ends. The CDR3 loop is CASSFSGQETQYF. CDR3 nucleotide sequence: TGTGCCAGCAGCTTCAGCGGTCAAGAGACCCAGTACTTC.

This rearrangement joins TRBV11-3 to TRBJ1-3, with unresolved D. Between the trimmed V and J ends, which lost 8 bases and 4 bases, there was a span of 9 bases. Germline values: CDR1 SGHNT, CDR2 YENEEA. The CDR3 runs 12 residues. The CDR3 DNA sequence: TGTGCCAGCGGGCCGGGGGGAAACACCATATATTTT. As protein: CASGPGGNTIYF.

This chain links TRBV7-9 with TRBJ2-2; 8 bases are a match to TRBD1. The CDR3 runs to 19 residues. V lost 4 bases to trimming and J lost 0 bases; unmatched junction nucleotides: 13. Per the germline V gene, CDR1 is SEHNR and CDR2 is FQNEAQ (reference sequence). The CDR3 loop is CASSYPGGAVSPNTGELFF. The CDR3 DNA is TGTGCCAGCAGCTACCCAGGGGGCGCGGTGTCCCCGAACACCGGGGAGCTGTTTTTT.

J is TRBJ1-5 and V is TRBV19; D is possibly TRBD1 (6 bases). The ends were cut back, 7 bases at V and 7 bases at J, with 17 bases in the middle. The CDR3 is made up of 14 amino acids. Per germline, CDR1 LNHDA and CDR2 SQIVND (reference sequence). In nucleotides, the CDR3 is TGTGCCAGTAAGTTCGGTGGCGGGGGCCAGCCCCAGCATTTT. It codes for CASKFGGGGQPQHF.

Details on this clone: The junction departs from germline at one end; a sequencing error may be responsible. This chain connects TRBV2 to TRBJ2-7, with D perhaps matching TRBD1 (6 bases). The CDR3 spans 13 residues. Germline lookup yields CDR1 SNHLY and CDR2 FYNNEI. The CDR3 is CAGSPGHGYEQYF. DNA for the CDR3: TGTGCCGGCAGCCCGGGACACGGATACGAGCAGTACTTC.

This clone was picked up a small number of times. The rearrangement joins TRBV14 to TRBJ1-3; 8 bases are shared with TRBD1. The J segment lost 1 base and the V segment lost 4 bases, leaving 6 bases of the junction unmatched. The length of the CDR3 is 16 residues. In germline, CDR1 is SGHDN, CDR2 FVKESK. For the CDR3, the DNA is TGTGCCAGCAGCCTTGGGACAGGATCTTCTGGAAACACCATATATTTT. It specifies CASSLGTGSSGNTIYF.

The chain recombines TRBV4-1 with TRBJ1-6; no firm D call. CDR1 is MGHRA, CDR2 YSYEKL, per germline. The V end lost 6 bases, the J end lost 10 bases, and 16 bases lay between the germline ends. The CDR3 runs 14 residues. CDR3 amino acids: CASRFGEAGSPLHF. CDR3 in DNA: TGCGCCAGCAGATTCGGGGAGGCCGGCTCACCCCTCCACTTT.

V is TRBV5-6 and J is TRBJ2-1, with TRBD2 identical over 13 bases. The CDR3 has 17 residues. V lost 3 bases to trimming and J lost 2 bases; unmatched junction nucleotides: 5. The germline V gene has CDR1 SGHDT and CDR2 YYEEEE. The CDR3, as DNA: TGTGCCAGCAGCTGGACTAGCGGGAGTAGCGCCTACAATGAGCAGTTCTTC. It yields the protein CASSWTSGSSAYNEQFF.

CDR3 residues: CASSPGTGAGANVLTF. CDR3 DNA: TGTGCCAGCAGCCCAGGGACAGGGGCTGGGGCCAACGTCCTGACTTTC. The chain has TRBV7-3 and TRBJ2-6; 10 bases are shared with TRBD1. With V trimmed by 5 bases and J by 2 bases, 3 bases remained unmatched. CDR1 SGHTA and CDR2 FQGTGA come from the germline V gene. The CDR3 is made up of 16 amino acids.

J is TRBJ2-7 and V is TRBV4-2, with 10 positions matching TRBD2. Unmatched junction bases numbered 2, after V lost 0 bases and J lost 3 bases. The CDR3 length is 15 residues. CDR1 and CDR2 (germline): LGHNA, YNFKEQ. The chain's CDR3 is CASSQEASGSYEQYF. Written as DNA, the CDR3 is TGTGCCAGCAGCCAAGAGGCTAGCGGGAGCTACGAGCAGTACTTC.

This clone was seen just once. CDR3 sequence: CAWSRRLGLAGGLETQYF. The DNA of the CDR3 is TGTGCCTGGAGCCGCCGTTTGGGACTAGCGGGAGGGCTGGAGACCCAGTACTTC. This rearrangement joins TRBV30 to TRBJ2-5; 16 positions agree with TRBD2. V lost 3 bases to trimming and J lost 5 bases; unmatched junction nucleotides: 12. The CDR3 runs to 18 residues. CDR1 and CDR2 from the germline V gene are GTSNPN and SVGIG (reference sequence).

The chain links TRBV6-5 to TRBJ2-5; TRBD2 is a possible D gene (5 bases). V lost 5 bases and J 5 bases, leaving 18 bases between the germline ends. CDR3 length: 15 residues. CDR1 MNHEY and CDR2 SVGAGI come from the germline V gene. CDR3 sequence (DNA): TGTGCCAGCAGTCACGGGATTTCTGTGCTTGAGACCCAGTACTTC. It codes for CASSHGISVLETQYF.

The rearrangement uses TRBV6-1 and TRBJ1-5, with a possible D match to TRBD1 (5 bases). CDR3 length equals 14 residues. The germline CDR1 and CDR2 sequences are MNHNS and SASEGT. V was shortened by 8 bases and J by 0 bases, with 11 bases between the two germline ends. For the CDR3, the DNA is TGTGCCAGCGACAGACCACATAGCAATCAGCCCCAGCATTTT. The encoded protein is CASDRPHSNQPQHF.

The chain carries TRBV18 and TRBJ1-2; 11 bases align to TRBD1. Trimming at V came to 4 bases and at J to 3 bases, leaving 10 bases not matched to a gene. CDR3 size: 17 residues. The germline CDR1 and CDR2 sequences are KGHSH and LQKENI. The CDR3 reads CASSLRTGGEGDYGYTF. The CDR3 nucleotides are TGTGCCAGCTCACTCCGGACAGGGGGCGAAGGAGACTATGGCTACACCTTC. The full variable domain, in which reference TRBV18 and TRBJ1-2 provide the parts outside the CDR3, is NAGVMQNPRHLVRRRGQEARLRCSPMKGHSHVYWYRQLPEEGLKFMVYLQKENIIDESGMPKERFSAEFPKEGPSILRIQQVVRGDSAAYFCASSLRTGGEGDYGYTFGSGTRLTVV.